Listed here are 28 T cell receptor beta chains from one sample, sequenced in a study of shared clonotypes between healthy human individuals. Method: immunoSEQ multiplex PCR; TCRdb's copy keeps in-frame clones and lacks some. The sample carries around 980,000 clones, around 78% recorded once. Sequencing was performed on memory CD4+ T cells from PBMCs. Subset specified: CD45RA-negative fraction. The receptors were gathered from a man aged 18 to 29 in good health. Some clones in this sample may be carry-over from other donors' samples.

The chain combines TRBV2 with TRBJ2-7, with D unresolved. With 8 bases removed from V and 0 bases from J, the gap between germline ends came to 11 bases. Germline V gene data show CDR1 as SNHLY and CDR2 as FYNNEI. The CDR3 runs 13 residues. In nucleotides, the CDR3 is TGTGCCAGCGGTAAGGTGGGCTCCTACGAGCAGTACTTC. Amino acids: CASGKVGSYEQYF. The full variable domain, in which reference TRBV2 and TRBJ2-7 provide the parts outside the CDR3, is EPEVTQTPSHQVTQMGQEVILRCVPISNHLYFYWYRQILGQKVEFLVSFYNNEISEKSEIFDDQFSVERPDGSNFTLKIRSTKLEDSAMYFCASGKVGSYEQYFGPGTRLTVT.

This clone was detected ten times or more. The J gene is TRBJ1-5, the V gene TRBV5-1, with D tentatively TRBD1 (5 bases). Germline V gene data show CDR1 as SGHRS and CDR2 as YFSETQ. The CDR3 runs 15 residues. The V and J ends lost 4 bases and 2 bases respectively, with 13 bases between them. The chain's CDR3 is CASSPGIIGNQPQHF. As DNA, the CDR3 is TGCGCCAGCAGCCCAGGGATAATAGGCAATCAGCCCCAGCATTTT.

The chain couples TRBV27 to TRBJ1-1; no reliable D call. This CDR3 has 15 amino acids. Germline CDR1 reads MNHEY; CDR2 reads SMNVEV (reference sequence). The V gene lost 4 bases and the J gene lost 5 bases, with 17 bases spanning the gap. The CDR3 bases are TGTGCCAGCAGTTGGTACAGCCGCCGGGGAACTGAAGCTTTCTTT. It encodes CASSWYSRRGTEAFF.

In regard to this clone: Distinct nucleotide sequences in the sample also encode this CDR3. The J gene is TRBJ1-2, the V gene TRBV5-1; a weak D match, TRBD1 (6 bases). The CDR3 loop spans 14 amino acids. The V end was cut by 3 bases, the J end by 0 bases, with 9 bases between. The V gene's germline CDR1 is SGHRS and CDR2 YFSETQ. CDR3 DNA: TGCGCCAGCAGCTCCGGACAGACTAACTATGGCTACACCTTC. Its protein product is CASSSGQTNYGYTF.

DNA for the CDR3: TGTGCCAGCAGCGCCTATGGGGGGTGGCAGACCCAGTACTTC. This codes for CASSAYGGWQTQYF. The V and J genes are TRBV9 and TRBJ2-5, with D possibly matching TRBD2 (6 bases). V lost 3 bases, J lost 6 bases, and 15 bases lay in between. Germline-derived CDR1 and CDR2 are SGDLS and YYNGEE. This CDR3 has 14 residues.

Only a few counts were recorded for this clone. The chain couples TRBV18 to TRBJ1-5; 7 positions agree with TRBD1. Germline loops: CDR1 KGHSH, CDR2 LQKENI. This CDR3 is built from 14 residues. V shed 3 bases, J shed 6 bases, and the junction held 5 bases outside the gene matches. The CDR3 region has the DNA TGTGCCAGCTCACCGGGCTCAGGGGGTCAGCCCCAGCATTTT. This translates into CASSPGSGGQPQHF.

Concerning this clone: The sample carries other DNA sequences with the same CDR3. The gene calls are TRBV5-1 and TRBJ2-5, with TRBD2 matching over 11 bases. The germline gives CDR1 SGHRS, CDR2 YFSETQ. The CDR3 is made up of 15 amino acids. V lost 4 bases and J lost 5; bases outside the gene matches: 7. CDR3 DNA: TGCGCCAGCAGCCTTAGCGGGAGGGCCGAGGAGACCCAGTACTTC. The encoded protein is CASSLSGRAEETQYF.

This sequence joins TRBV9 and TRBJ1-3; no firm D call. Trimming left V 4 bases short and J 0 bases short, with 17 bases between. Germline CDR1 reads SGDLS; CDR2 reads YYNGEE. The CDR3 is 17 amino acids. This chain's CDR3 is CASSLRGSLFSGNTIYF. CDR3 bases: TGTGCCAGCAGCCTAAGAGGCAGTTTGTTCTCTGGAAACACCATATATTTT. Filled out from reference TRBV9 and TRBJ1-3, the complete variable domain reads DSGVTQTPKHLITATGQRVTLRCSPRSGDLSVYWYQQSLDQGLQFLIQYYNGEERAKGNILERFSAQQFPDLHSELNLSSLELGDSALYFCASSLRGSLFSGNTIYFGEGSWLTVV.

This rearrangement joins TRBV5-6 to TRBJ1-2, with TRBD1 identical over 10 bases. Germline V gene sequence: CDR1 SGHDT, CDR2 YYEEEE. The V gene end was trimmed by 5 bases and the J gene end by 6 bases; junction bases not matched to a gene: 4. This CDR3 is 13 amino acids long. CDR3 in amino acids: CASRLTGGNGYTF. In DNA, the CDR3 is TGTGCCAGCAGGTTGACAGGGGGCAATGGCTACACCTTC.

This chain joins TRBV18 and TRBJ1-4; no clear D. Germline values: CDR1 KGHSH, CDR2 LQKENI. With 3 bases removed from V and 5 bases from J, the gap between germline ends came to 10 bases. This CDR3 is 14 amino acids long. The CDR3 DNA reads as TGTGCCAGCTCACCTCTGGGCCTCAATGAAAAACTGTTTTTT. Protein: CASSPLGLNEKLFF.

The CDR3 DNA reads TGTGCCAGTAGTGCGACAGGGTACTATGGCTACACCTTC. It specifies CASSATGYYGYTF. The chain carries TRBV19 and TRBJ1-2, with 7 bases fitting TRBD1. This CDR3 region has 13 residues. Trimming at V came to 5 bases and at J to 3 bases, leaving 3 bases not matched to a gene. Germline CDR1 LNHDA, CDR2 SQIVND (reference sequence).

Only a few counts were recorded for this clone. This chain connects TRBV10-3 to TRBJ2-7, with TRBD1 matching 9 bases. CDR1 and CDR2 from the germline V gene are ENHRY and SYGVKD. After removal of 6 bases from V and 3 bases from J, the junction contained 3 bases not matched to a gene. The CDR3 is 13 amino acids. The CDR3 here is CAIRGQGHYEQYF. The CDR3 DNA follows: TGTGCCATCAGGGGACAGGGACACTACGAGCAGTACTTC.

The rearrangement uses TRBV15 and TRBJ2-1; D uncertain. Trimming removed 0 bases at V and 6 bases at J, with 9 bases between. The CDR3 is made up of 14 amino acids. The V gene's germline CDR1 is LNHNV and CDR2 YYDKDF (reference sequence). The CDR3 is CATSREQSINEQFF. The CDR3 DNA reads TGTGCCACCAGCAGAGAGCAAAGCATCAATGAGCAGTTCTTC.

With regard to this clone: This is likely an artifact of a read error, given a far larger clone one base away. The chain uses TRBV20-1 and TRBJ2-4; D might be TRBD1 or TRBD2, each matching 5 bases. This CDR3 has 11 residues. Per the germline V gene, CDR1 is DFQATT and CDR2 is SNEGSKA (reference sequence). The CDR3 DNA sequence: TGCAGTGCCAGGTCCGGGACCATTCAGTGCTTC. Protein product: CSARSGTIQCF.

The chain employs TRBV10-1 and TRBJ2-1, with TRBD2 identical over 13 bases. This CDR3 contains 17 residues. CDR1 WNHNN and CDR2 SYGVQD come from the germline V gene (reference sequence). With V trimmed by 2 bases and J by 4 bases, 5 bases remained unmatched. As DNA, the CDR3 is TGCGCCAGCAGTGAGCCCCGGGGACTAGCGGGGTACAATGAGCAGTTCTTC. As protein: CASSEPRGLAGYNEQFF.

CDR3 sequence reads: CASSNVNRAAYEQYF. The CDR3 nucleotides read TGTGCCAGCAGCAACGTGAACAGGGCGGCCTACGAGCAGTACTTC. The chain recombines TRBV5-4 with TRBJ2-7, with D possibly TRBD1 on 6 matching bases. V lost 4 bases, J lost 2 bases, and 16 bases lay in between. The CDR3 length is 15 residues. Germline CDR1 reads SGHNT; CDR2 reads YYREEE (reference sequence).

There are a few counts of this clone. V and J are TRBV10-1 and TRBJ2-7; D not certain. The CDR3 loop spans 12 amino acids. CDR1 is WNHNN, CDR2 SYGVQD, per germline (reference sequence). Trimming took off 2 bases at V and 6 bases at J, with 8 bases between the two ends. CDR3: CASSEVRVEQYF. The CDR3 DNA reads TGCGCCAGCAGTGAGGTAAGGGTCGAGCAGTACTTC.

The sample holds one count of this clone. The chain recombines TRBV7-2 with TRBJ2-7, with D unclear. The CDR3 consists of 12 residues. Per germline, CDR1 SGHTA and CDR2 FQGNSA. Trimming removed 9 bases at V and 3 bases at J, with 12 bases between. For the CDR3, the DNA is TGTGCCAGACCTGGCAGGAACTACGAGCAGTACTTC. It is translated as CARPGRNYEQYF.

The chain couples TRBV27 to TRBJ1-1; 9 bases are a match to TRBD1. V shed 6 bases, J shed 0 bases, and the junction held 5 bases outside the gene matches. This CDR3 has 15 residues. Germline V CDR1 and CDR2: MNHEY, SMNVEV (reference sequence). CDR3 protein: CASSWDRALNTEAFF. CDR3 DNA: TGTGCCAGCAGCTGGGACAGGGCCTTGAACACTGAAGCTTTCTTT.

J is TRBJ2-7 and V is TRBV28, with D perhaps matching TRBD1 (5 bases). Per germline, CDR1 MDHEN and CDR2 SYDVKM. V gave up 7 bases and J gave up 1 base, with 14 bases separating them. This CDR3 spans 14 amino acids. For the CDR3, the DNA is TGTGCCAGCATATCCCAGGGTGAATCCTACGAGCAGTACTTC. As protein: CASISQGESYEQYF.

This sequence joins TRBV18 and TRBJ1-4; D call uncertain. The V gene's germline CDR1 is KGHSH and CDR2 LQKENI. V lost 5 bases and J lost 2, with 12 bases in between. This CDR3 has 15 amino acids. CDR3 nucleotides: TGTGCCAGCTCAGACGGACTCGGGACTAATGAAAAACTGTTTTTT. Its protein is CASSDGLGTNEKLFF.

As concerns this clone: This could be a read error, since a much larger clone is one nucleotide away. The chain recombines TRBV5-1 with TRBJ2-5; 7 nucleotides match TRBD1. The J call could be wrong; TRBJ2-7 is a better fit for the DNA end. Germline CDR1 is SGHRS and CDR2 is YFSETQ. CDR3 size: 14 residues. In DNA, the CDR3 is TGCGCCAGCAGCTTGGGACAGGGCGGTGACGAGCAGTACTTC. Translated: CASSLGQGGDEQYF.

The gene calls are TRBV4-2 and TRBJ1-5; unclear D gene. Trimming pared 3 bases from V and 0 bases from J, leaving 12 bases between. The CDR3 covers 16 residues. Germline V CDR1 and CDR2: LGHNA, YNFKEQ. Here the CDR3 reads CASSHTAEGSNQPQHF. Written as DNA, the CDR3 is TGTGCCAGCAGCCACACTGCGGAGGGTAGCAATCAGCCCCAGCATTTT.

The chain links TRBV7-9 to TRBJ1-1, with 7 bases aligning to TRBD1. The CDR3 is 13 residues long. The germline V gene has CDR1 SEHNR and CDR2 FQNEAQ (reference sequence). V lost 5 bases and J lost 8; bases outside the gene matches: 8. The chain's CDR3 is CASSQTRRGEAFF. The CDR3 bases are TGTGCCAGCAGCCAAACACGCAGGGGGGAAGCTTTCTTT.

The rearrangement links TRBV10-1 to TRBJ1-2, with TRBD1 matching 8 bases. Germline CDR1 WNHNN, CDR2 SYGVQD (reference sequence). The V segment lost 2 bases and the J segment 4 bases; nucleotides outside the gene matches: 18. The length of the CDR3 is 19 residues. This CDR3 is CASSEPDGWTGNFGYGYTF. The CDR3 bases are TGCGCCAGCAGTGAGCCCGATGGCTGGACAGGGAATTTTGGCTATGGCTACACCTTC.

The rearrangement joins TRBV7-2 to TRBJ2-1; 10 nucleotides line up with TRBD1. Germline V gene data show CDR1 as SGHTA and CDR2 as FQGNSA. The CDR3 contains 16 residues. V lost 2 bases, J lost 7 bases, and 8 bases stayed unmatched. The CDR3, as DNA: TGTGCCAGCAGCTTACACGGACAGGGGGTAGGGAATGAGCAGTTCTTC. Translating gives CASSLHGQGVGNEQFF.

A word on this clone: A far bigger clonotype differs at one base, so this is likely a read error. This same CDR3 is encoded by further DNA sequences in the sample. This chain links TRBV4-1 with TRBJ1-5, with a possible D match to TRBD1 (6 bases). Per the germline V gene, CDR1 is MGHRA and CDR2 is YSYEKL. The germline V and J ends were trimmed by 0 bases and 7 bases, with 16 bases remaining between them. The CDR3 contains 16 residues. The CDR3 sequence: CASSQDLSRGWQPQHF. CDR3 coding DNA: TGCGCCAGCAGCCAAGATTTAAGCAGGGGCTGGCAGCCCCAGCATTTT.

The CDR3 sequence is CASSEYRPTEQYF. As DNA, the CDR3 is TGTGCCAGCAGTGAATACCGACCCACCGAGCAGTACTTC. The chain carries TRBV2 and TRBJ2-7; D uncertain. Trimming took 2 bases from V and 6 from J, leaving 11 bases between them. CDR1 is SNHLY, CDR2 FYNNEI, per germline. This CDR3 has 13 residues.